This entry concerns a single T cell receptor (beta chain). This sample is part of a study of shared clonotypes between healthy human individuals. CDR1 and CDR2 (germline): SGHKS, YYEKEE (reference sequence). Trimming removed 1 base from V and 7 bases from J, with 8 bases in between. There are 13 residues in the CDR3. CD45RO negativity and positive selection for CCR7 defined naive CD8 cells, a population that excluded terminally differentiated effector memory CD45RA+ cells. Clones were sequenced by immunoSEQ multiplex PCR, and TCRdb holds only the in-frame ones, with some missing. Of 1.5 million to 2.5 million clones listed, approximately 94% are singletons.

The sequence came from a man between 18 and 29 years old in good health. The chain joins TRBV5-5 to TRBJ1-4, with D perhaps TRBD1 (5 bases). Sample: naive CD8+ T cells sorted from blood. The DNA of the CDR3 is TGTGCCAGCAGCTTGTGGGGGGTTGAAAAACTGTTTTTT. Its translation: CASSLWGVEKLFF.